The 18 T cell receptor beta chains below come from one sample, sequenced in a study of Ad26.COV2.S vaccination and SARS-CoV-2 variants listed by TCRdb under 2021. This sample's treatment or condition label indicates: some 19 received Ad26.COV2.S at low or high dose, single or two shots; 5 received placebo; per-sample allocation not given. Repertoires of vaccine and placebo recipients were sequenced from samples collected on day 63 after the first injection. Receptor libraries were prepared by the immunoSEQ multiplex PCR assay. TCRdb re-hosts the immuneACCESS table, in-frame sequences only. Its copies lack some clones; in the studies checked, an unresolved V gene accounts for under half of them, and the cause for the rest is not known. The sample table lists roughly 500,000 clones, roughly 89% of them with a count of one. The top ten hold around 2.5% of the sample. The sample here was peripheral blood, taken in a trial of Ad26.COV2.S vaccine versus placebo. These TCRs come from a person aged 18-65 years who received the Ad26.COV2.S COVID-19 vaccine or a placebo.

This clone was seen only once. The chain joins TRBV7-9 to TRBJ2-2; the D gene is possibly TRBD2 (5 bases). V dropped 6 bases and J dropped 4 bases, with 9 bases sitting between them. CDR1 and CDR2 (germline): SEHNR, FQNEAQ (reference sequence). The CDR3 has 13 amino acids. CDR3 sequence: CASRPGITGELFF. CDR3 coding DNA: TGTGCCAGCAGACCCGGGATCACCGGGGAGCTGTTTTTT.

This clone was recorded only once. The chain uses TRBV4-3 and TRBJ1-5, with D possibly being TRBD1 (5 bases). The ends were cut back, 2 bases at V and 3 bases at J, with 14 bases in the middle. Germline V gene data show CDR1 as LGHNA and CDR2 as YSLEER. The CDR3 totals 16 residues. Here the CDR3 reads CASSQYLGQPNQPQHF. Here the CDR3 DNA reads TGCGCCAGCAGCCAATACTTGGGGCAGCCCAATCAGCCCCAGCATTTT.

The chain uses TRBV7-2 and TRBJ2-3; TRBD2 matches 10 bases. Germline lookup yields CDR1 SGHTA and CDR2 FQGNSA. CDR3 length: 14 amino acids. Germline trimming cut 1 base from V and 14 bases from J; bases unmatched to any gene: 9. CDR3 nucleotides: TGTGCCAGCAGCTTAGTTCTAGCGGGAGTACTATGGTATTTT. Translation gives CASSLVLAGVLWYF.

This chain joins TRBV7-3 and TRBJ1-1; no clear D. Per germline, CDR1 SGHTA and CDR2 FQGTGA. The CDR3 totals 16 residues. Trimming pared 1 base from V and 1 base from J, leaving 13 bases between. This CDR3 is CASSLKPLSGNTEAFF. CDR3 sequence (DNA): TGTGCCAGCAGCTTAAAACCTCTAAGCGGGAACACTGAAGCTTTCTTT.

The rearrangement links TRBV6-2 or TRBV6-3 to TRBJ2-3; TRBD2 aligns across 13 bases. With 2 bases clipped from V and 2 bases from J, the junction kept 13 bases outside the gene matches. The V gene's germline CDR1 is MNHEY and CDR2 SVGEGT. The CDR3 loop spans 20 amino acids. In DNA form, the CDR3 reads TGTGCCAGCAGTTACGACCTAACTAGCGGGAGGGCCGCACTCACAGATACGCAGTATTTT. Translating it yields CASSYDLTSGRAALTDTQYF.

This clone was counted a few times. The rearrangement joins TRBV2 to TRBJ2-7; D unresolved. This CDR3 is built from 11 residues. V was pared by 6 bases and J by 6 bases, with 9 bases between. Per the germline V gene, CDR1 is SNHLY and CDR2 is FYNNEI. The CDR3: CASRRQGEQYV. The DNA for the CDR3 is TGTGCCAGCAGAAGACAAGGCGAGCAGTACGTC.

The rearrangement uses TRBV24-1 and TRBJ1-2; TRBD1 aligns across 7 bases. V shed 3 bases, J shed 8 bases, and the junction held 11 bases outside the gene matches. The germline gives CDR1 KGHDR, CDR2 SFDVKD. The CDR3 consists of 15 residues. The CDR3 DNA sequence: TGTGCCACCAGTGATCCTAGACAGGGAATGAGCGGCTACACCTTC. Its protein is CATSDPRQGMSGYTF.

The V gene is TRBV25-1, the J gene TRBJ1-1; the match to TRBD1 covers 11 bases. In germline, CDR1 is MGHDK, CDR2 SYGVNS. V was pared by 4 bases and J by 5 bases, with 9 bases of the junction left unmatched. The CDR3 consists of 16 residues. This CDR3 reads CASSVHGQGAGTEAFF. The DNA of the CDR3 is TGTGCCAGCAGTGTCCACGGACAGGGGGCAGGAACTGAAGCTTTCTTT.

The genes are TRBV28 and TRBJ1-2, with 7 positions matching TRBD1. V trimming: 5 bases; J trimming: 4 bases; junction bases outside the gene matches: 13. The CDR3 runs to 16 residues. In germline, CDR1 is MDHEN, CDR2 SYDVKM. The CDR3 nucleotides are TGTGCCAGCAGTCCGACGGGGCAGGGGGTAGGCTATGGCTACACCTTC. It encodes CASSPTGQGVGYGYTF.

The gene calls are TRBV5-1 and TRBJ1-4; 12 positions match TRBD1. J lost 8 bases, V lost 0 bases, and 2 bases had no gene match. The germline gives CDR1 SGHRS, CDR2 YFSETQ. The CDR3 is 15 residues long. The CDR3: CASSLDGTGGEKLFF. The CDR3 nucleotides read TGCGCCAGCAGCTTGGACGGGACAGGGGGCGAAAAACTGTTTTTT.

V gene TRBV5-1 combines with J gene TRBJ2-2, with D perhaps matching TRBD2 (5 bases). Trimming took 4 bases from V and 7 from J, leaving 17 bases between them. The CDR3 extends over 15 amino acids. CDR1 is SGHRS, CDR2 YFSETQ, per germline. Here the CDR3 DNA reads TGCGCCAGCAGCCTAAGGTCGCCAGAGGGCGGGGAGCTGTTTTTT. Amino acid sequence: CASSLRSPEGGELFF.

The chain joins TRBV6-2 or TRBV6-3 to TRBJ2-1, with 10 bases lining up with TRBD2. CDR1 is MNHEY, CDR2 SVGEGT, per germline. V dropped 4 bases and J dropped 4; count of bases not matched to a gene: 10. This CDR3 has 17 amino acids. The CDR3 here is CASSFGASGSFYNEQFF. CDR3 DNA: TGTGCCAGCAGTTTCGGAGCTAGCGGGAGTTTTTACAATGAGCAGTTCTTC.

The CDR3 region has the DNA TGTGCCAGCAGTTACATGGAGCAAACTGAAGCTTTCTTT. The encoded protein is CASSYMEQTEAFF. The chain employs TRBV6-2 or TRBV6-3 and TRBJ1-1; D remains ambiguous. Germline V gene data show CDR1 as MNHEY and CDR2 as SVGEGT. This CDR3 has 13 residues. V dropped 2 bases and J dropped 5 bases, with 9 bases sitting between them.

The chain couples TRBV6-1 to TRBJ2-1; D tentatively reads TRBD1 or TRBD2 (5 bases each). The CDR3 is 15 residues long. Trimming removed 2 bases at V and 6 bases at J, with 14 bases between. Germline CDR1 and CDR2: MNHNS and SASEGT. The CDR3 nucleotides are TGTGCCAGCAGTGAAATTGGGGGTGGGGCCAATGAGCAGTTCTTC. Translated, it gives CASSEIGGGANEQFF.

The V call is TRBV12-3 or TRBV12-4, the J call TRBJ2-7; TRBD2 might be the D (7 bases). V shed 1 base and J shed 9 bases, with 10 bases lying between them. The CDR3 contains 12 residues. The DNA of the CDR3 is TGTGCCAGCAGTTTAGACCGGGGGGCGCAGTACGTC. Protein sequence: CASSLDRGAQYV.

The V and J genes are TRBV19 and TRBJ1-1; TRBD1 agrees at 10 bases. Germline V lookup: CDR1 LNHDA, CDR2 SQIVND (reference sequence). The CDR3 is 17 amino acids. V lost 11 bases, J lost 7 bases, and 22 bases stayed unmatched. CDR3 amino acids: CASTRISGTGETNEAFF. Written as DNA, the CDR3 is TGTGCCTCAACAAGGATATCCGGGACAGGGGAGACGAATGAAGCTTTCTTT. The full variable domain, its missing parts supplied by reference TRBV19 and TRBJ1-1, is DGGITQSPKYLFRKEGQNVTLSCEQNLNHDAMYWYRQDPGQGLRLIYYSQIVNDFQKGDIAEGYSVSREKKESFPLTVTSAQKNPTAFYLCASTRISGTGETNEAFFGQGTRLTVV.

The chain employs TRBV5-8 and TRBJ1-2; perhaps TRBD1 as D (5 bases). Germline V lookup: CDR1 SGHTS, CDR2 YDEGEE. The ends were cut back, 5 bases at V and 0 bases at J, with 14 bases in the middle. The CDR3 extends over 15 amino acids. CDR3 sequence: CASRTRRTTNYGYTF. The CDR3 nucleotides read TGTGCCAGCAGGACGAGACGGACAACTAACTATGGCTACACCTTC. The complete variable domain, with remaining parts taken from reference TRBV5-8 and TRBJ1-2, reads EAGVTQSPTHLIKTRGQQATLRCSPISGHTSVYWYQQALGLGLQFLLWYDEGEERNRGNFPPRFSGRQFPNYSSELNVNALELEDSALYLCASRTRRTTNYGYTFGSGTRLTVV.

The rearrangement joins TRBV19 to TRBJ1-5; the D gene is possibly TRBD1 (5 bases). Per germline, CDR1 LNHDA and CDR2 SQIVND (reference sequence). The germline V and J ends were trimmed by 3 bases and 0 bases, with 12 bases remaining between them. This CDR3 contains 16 residues. CDR3 sequence reads: CASSIRQSYSNQPQHF. The CDR3 region has the DNA TGTGCCAGTAGTATTAGACAGTCTTATAGCAATCAGCCCCAGCATTTT.